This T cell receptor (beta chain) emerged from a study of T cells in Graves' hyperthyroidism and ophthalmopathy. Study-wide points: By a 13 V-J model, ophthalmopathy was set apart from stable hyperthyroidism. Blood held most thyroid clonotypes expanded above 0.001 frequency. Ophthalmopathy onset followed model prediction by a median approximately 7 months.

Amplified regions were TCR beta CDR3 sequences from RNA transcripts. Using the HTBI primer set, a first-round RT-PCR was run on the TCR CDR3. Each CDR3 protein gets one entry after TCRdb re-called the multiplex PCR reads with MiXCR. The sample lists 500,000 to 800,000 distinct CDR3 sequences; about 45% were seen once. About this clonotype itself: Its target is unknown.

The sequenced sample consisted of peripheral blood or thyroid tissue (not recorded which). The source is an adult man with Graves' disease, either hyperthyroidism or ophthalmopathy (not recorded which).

This CDR3 is CAETGGGQPQHF. The CDR3 DNA follows: TGTGCCGAGACAGGCGGTGGTCAGCCCCAGCATTTT. This chain joins TRBV5-8 and TRBJ1-5; D may be TRBD1 (6 bases). Deletions cut 10 bases from V and 6 bases from J, with 14 bases between. Germline V CDR1 and CDR2: SGHTS, YDEGEE. The CDR3 consists of 12 residues. The variable domain in full, completed from reference TRBV5-8 and TRBJ1-5, reads EAGVTQSPTHLIKTRGQQATLRCSPISGHTSVYWYQQALGLGLQFLLWYDEGEERNRGNFPPRFSGRQFPNYSSELNVNALELEDSALYLCAETGGGQPQHFGDGTRLSIL.